This T cell receptor (beta chain) stems from a study of blood T cells in healthy people across ages. Between the trimmed V and J ends, which lost 0 bases and 4 bases, there was a span of 11 bases. CDR1 SGHRS and CDR2 YFSETQ come from the germline V gene. CDR3 size: 15 residues. This clonotype was counted only a few times. The use of a sample-barcoded 5' primer and a J-beta primer mix characterized a second PCR of roughly 6 to 11 cycles. Every sample produced at least 2.5 million CDR3-containing paired-end reads. TCRdb itself ran the 5' RACE reads through MiXCR, one entry per CDR3 protein. This repertoire shows 600,000 to 1,000,000 distinct CDR3 sequences, roughly 64% found once; its top ten account for roughly 22%.

The receptor was derived from a man aged 25-45 years in good health. This chain uses TRBV5-1 with TRBJ2-1, with a tentative D call TRBD2 (7 bases). The sample comprised blood. The CDR3 is CASSLGAGAYNEQFF. The DNA for the CDR3 is TGCGCCAGCAGCTTGGGCGCGGGGGCTTACAATGAGCAGTTCTTC.